The 22 T cell receptor beta chains in this list originate from one sample, sequenced in a study of T cell clones after liver transplantation. Data came from immunoSEQ multiplex PCR; TCRdb stores just in-frame clones and leaves some out. Here the sample spans about 75,000 clones, roughly nine tenths being singletons. The source material was CD4+ T cells from blood, sampled before liver transplant. These receptors all stem from a human donor who received a liver transplant.

The chain carries TRBV5-1 and TRBJ2-1; TRBD2 is a possible D gene (5 bases). Germline CDR1 is SGHRS and CDR2 is YFSETQ. The CDR3 loop spans 15 amino acids. Trimming cost V 0 bases and J 0 bases, with 7 bases left between them. The CDR3 region is CASSLEDFSYNEQFF. The CDR3 nucleotides read TGCGCCAGCAGCTTGGAGGACTTCTCCTACAATGAGCAGTTCTTC.

This chain uses TRBV10-2 with TRBJ2-5; 10 bases are a match to TRBD2. The CDR3 runs 15 residues. Trimming took 5 bases from V and 2 from J; bases not matched to a gene: 5. Germline lookup yields CDR1 WSHSY and CDR2 SAAADI. The CDR3 loop is CASSLAGAAQETQYF. CDR3 bases: TGCGCCAGCAGTCTAGCGGGAGCGGCTCAAGAGACCCAGTACTTC.

This clone was observed once. CDR3 region: CASSLRVGFGYTF. The CDR3 DNA is TGTGCCAGCAGTTTACGAGTTGGCTTTGGCTACACCTTC. This sequence joins TRBV27 and TRBJ1-2; D unclear. The CDR3 spans 13 residues. The V gene lost 2 bases and the J gene lost 7 bases, with 11 bases spanning the gap. CDR1 is MNHEY and CDR2 is SMNVEV in the germline V gene (reference sequence).

This sequence joins TRBV5-6 and TRBJ1-1; no reliable D call. CDR3 length: 12 amino acids. Germline loops: CDR1 SGHDT, CDR2 YYEEEE. Trimming left V 2 bases short and J 3 bases short, with 5 bases between. CDR3 coding DNA: TGTGCCAGCAGCTTCCAAGACACTGAAGCTTTCTTT. It specifies CASSFQDTEAFF. The complete variable domain, with remaining parts taken from reference TRBV5-6 and TRBJ1-1, reads DAGVTQSPTHLIKTRGQQVTLRCSPKSGHDTVSWYQQALGQGPQFIFQYYEEEERQRGNFPDRFSGHQFPNYSSELNVNALLLGDSALYLCASSFQDTEAFFGQGTRLTVV.

This chain uses TRBV10-1 with TRBJ1-2; 8 bases fit TRBD1. Germline CDR1 and CDR2: WNHNN and SYGVQD (reference sequence). J lost 3 bases, V lost 3 bases, and 9 bases had no gene match. This CDR3 is built from 16 residues. The CDR3 sequence: CASSDSDRGVHYGYTF. The CDR3 DNA reads as TGCGCCAGCAGTGACTCTGACAGGGGCGTCCACTATGGCTACACCTTC.

This chain links TRBV5-4 with TRBJ2-3; no firm D call. Between the trimmed V and J ends, which lost 0 bases and 2 bases, there was a span of 10 bases. This CDR3 is built from 15 residues. Germline V CDR1 and CDR2: SGHNT, YYREEE (reference sequence). In nucleotides, the CDR3 is TGTGCCAGCAGCTTGGTGGGCAGAAACACAGATACGCAGTATTTT. The encoded protein is CASSLVGRNTDTQYF.

The V gene is TRBV7-3, the J gene TRBJ2-2; 9 bases are a match to TRBD1. V lost 3 bases, J lost 6 bases, and 2 bases stayed unmatched. CDR1 and CDR2 (germline): SGHTA, FQGTGA. The CDR3 spans 14 residues. CDR3: CASSFGTGSGELFF. The CDR3 nucleotides read TGTGCCAGCAGCTTTGGGACAGGGTCCGGGGAGCTGTTTTTT.

This CDR3 reads CASSLVGSSMNTEAFF. The CDR3 DNA is TGTGCCAGCAGCCTCGTGGGGTCCTCGATGAACACTGAAGCTTTCTTT. V gene TRBV5-6 combines with J gene TRBJ1-1; D unclear. CDR1 SGHDT and CDR2 YYEEEE come from the germline V gene. V lost 4 bases and J lost 0, with 16 bases in between. The CDR3 sequence is 16 residues long.

The chain employs TRBV19 and TRBJ2-1, with D possibly TRBD2 on 5 matching bases. CDR1 and CDR2 (germline): LNHDA, SQIVND (reference sequence). The CDR3 contains 13 residues. Trimming took 10 bases from V and 7 from J, leaving 17 bases between them. CDR3 nucleotide sequence: TGTGCCACCAAGCGGAGTCAGAGTAATGAGCAGTTCTTC. Translated: CATKRSQSNEQFF.

This chain connects TRBV6-1 to TRBJ2-7; TRBD1 might be the D (6 bases). Trimming stripped 6 bases from V and 3 bases from J, with 15 bases between. The germline V gene has CDR1 MNHNS and CDR2 SASEGT. This CDR3 is built from 14 residues. In nucleotides, the CDR3 is TGTGCCAGCAGCCTGACACAGGGAGTCTACGAGCAGTACTTC. Translating it yields CASSLTQGVYEQYF.

The V gene is TRBV5-4, the J gene TRBJ1-2, with 8 positions matching TRBD1. The CDR3 is 14 residues long. V shed 5 bases, J shed 3 bases, and the junction held 6 bases outside the gene matches. Germline loops: CDR1 SGHNT, CDR2 YYREEE (reference sequence). CDR3 protein: CASRNAGGYYGYTF. CDR3 nucleotide sequence: TGTGCCAGCAGGAATGCAGGGGGCTACTATGGCTACACCTTC.

V is TRBV5-1 and J is TRBJ1-1; the D is unclear. V was shortened by 4 bases and J by 1 base, with 11 bases between the two germline ends. The CDR3 sequence is 14 residues long. Germline CDR1 and CDR2: SGHRS and YFSETQ. The CDR3 coding sequence is TGCGCCAGCAGCCTAAACTCAGCGAACACTGAAGCTTTCTTT. This translates into CASSLNSANTEAFF. Variable domain in full (rest from reference TRBV5-1 and TRBJ1-1): KAGVTQTPRYLIKTRGQQVTLSCSPISGHRSVSWYQQTPGQGLQFLFEYFSETQRNKGNFPGRFSGRQFSNSRSEMNVSTLELGDSALYLCASSLNSANTEAFFGQGTRLTVV.

The chain combines TRBV7-7 with TRBJ2-2, with 7 nucleotides matching TRBD2. V lost 0 bases, J lost 5 bases, and 3 bases stayed unmatched. Per germline, CDR1 SSHAT and CDR2 FNYEAQ (reference sequence). CDR3 length: 15 residues. The CDR3 spells CASSLASSGTGELFF. The CDR3 region has the DNA TGTGCCAGCAGCTTAGCATCTAGCGGAACCGGGGAGCTGTTTTTT.

The rearrangement uses TRBV6-1 and TRBJ1-1; no clear D. Germline values: CDR1 MNHNS, CDR2 SASEGT. Trimming took 3 bases from V and 2 from J, leaving 7 bases between them. The CDR3 covers 13 residues. The CDR3 sequence: CASSDGFNTEAFF. CDR3 sequence (DNA): TGTGCCAGCAGTGACGGGTTCAACACTGAAGCTTTCTTT.

V is TRBV11-2 and J is TRBJ2-3, with D possibly matching TRBD1 (6 bases). Trimming took off 6 bases at V and 2 bases at J, with 12 bases between the two ends. From germline, CDR1 is SGHAT and CDR2 FQNNGV. There are 14 residues in the CDR3. The CDR3 region has the DNA TGTGCCAGCAGTATCCGGGACATCACAGATACGCAGTATTTT. Residues: CASSIRDITDTQYF.

A single count supports this clone. The chain employs TRBV4-2 and TRBJ2-5; 12 bases match TRBD2. The trim removed 5 bases at V and 2 bases at J, leaving 3 bases unmatched. Per the germline V gene, CDR1 is LGHNA and CDR2 is YNFKEQ. The CDR3 runs to 15 residues. In DNA, the CDR3 is TGTGCCAGCAGCTCCGGGACTAGCGGGCAAGAGACCCAGTACTTC. It codes for CASSSGTSGQETQYF.

The genes are TRBV28 and TRBJ2-7; possibly TRBD2 for D (5 bases). V shed 5 bases and J shed 3 bases, with 8 bases lying between them. The CDR3 contains 12 residues. The germline gives CDR1 MDHEN, CDR2 SYDVKM. The CDR3 protein is CASSLAGYEQYF. CDR3 in DNA: TGTGCCAGCAGTCTCGCGGGCTACGAGCAGTACTTC.

The chain couples TRBV9 to TRBJ2-3; D unresolved. This CDR3 spans 15 amino acids. From germline, CDR1 is SGDLS and CDR2 YYNGEE. V was trimmed by 2 bases and J by 5 bases, leaving 15 bases between them. CDR3 nucleotide sequence: TGTGCCAGCAGCGTCGCCGACGGGTTCAGAGATACGCAGTATTTT. Encoded protein: CASSVADGFRDTQYF.

The chain recombines TRBV19 with TRBJ2-7; no firm D call. Germline CDR1 and CDR2: LNHDA and SQIVND (reference sequence). The V end lost 4 bases, the J end lost 1 base, and 8 bases lay between the germline ends. This CDR3 has 13 amino acids. In DNA, the CDR3 is TGTGCCAGTAGTAACCAGGATTCCTACGAGCAGTACTTC. Encoded protein: CASSNQDSYEQYF.

The chain combines TRBV7-6 with TRBJ1-5; D remains ambiguous. V was cut by 2 bases and J by 0 bases, with 8 bases left in between. CDR1 and CDR2 from the germline V gene are SGHVS and FNYEAQ. The CDR3 loop spans 15 amino acids. The chain's CDR3 is CASSLSANSNQPQHF. The CDR3 DNA reads as TGTGCCAGCAGCTTATCGGCGAATAGCAATCAGCCCCAGCATTTT. The variable domain in full, completed from reference TRBV7-6 and TRBJ1-5, reads GAGVSQSPRYKVTKRGQDVALRCDPISGHVSLYWYRQALGQGPEFLTYFNYEAQQDKSGLPNDRFSAERPEGSISTLTIQRTEQRDSAMYRCASSLSANSNQPQHFGDGTRLSIL.

The rearrangement uses TRBV7-2 and TRBJ1-3; D unresolved. Germline V gene lookup returns CDR1 SGHTA and CDR2 FQGNSA. Deletions cut 5 bases from V and 2 bases from J, with 19 bases between. This CDR3 has 17 residues. CDR3 sequence reads: CASSLRTGAGTGNTIYF. The CDR3 DNA sequence: TGTGCCAGCAGCCTTAGGACGGGTGCCGGGACTGGAAACACCATATATTTT.

This chain links TRBV11-2 with TRBJ2-7; possible D gene TRBD1, 6 bases. The germline V and J ends were trimmed by 0 bases and 3 bases, with 18 bases remaining between them. The CDR3 runs to 17 residues. Germline loops: CDR1 SGHAT, CDR2 FQNNGV. The CDR3 DNA reads as TGTGCCAGCAGCTTAGATGGGGGCCAGCCCCCGAACTACGAGCAGTACTTC. It is translated as CASSLDGGQPPNYEQYF.